Listed below are T cell receptor beta chains from one sample, sequenced in a study of shared clonotypes between healthy human individuals. The method was immunoSEQ multiplex PCR; TCRdb's version includes in-frame clones alone and lacks a portion of them. Of over a million clones in the sample, about three quarters were seen once. Sequences were obtained from memory CD4+ T cells sorted from blood. The receptors derive from a man between 18 and 29 years old in good health. The CDR3 runs from the conserved cysteine through the conserved F or W. A D gene is named only where the DNA matches it firmly. Expanded clones get a size class; other rows say once, few or many, or leave the size out.

abundance: -; j_gene: TRBJ1-6; d_gene: -; v_gene: TRBV9; CDR3nt: TGTGCCAGCAGCGCCGGGACACAGAATTCACCCCTCCACTTT; CDR3aa: CASSAGTQNSPLHF
abundance: many; j_gene: TRBJ2-3; d_gene: TRBD2; v_gene: TRBV27; CDR3nt: TGTGCCAGCAGTTTAAAGACTAGCGGGAGGGCAACAGATACGCAGTATTTT; CDR3aa: CASSLKTSGRATDTQYF
abundance: -; j_gene: TRBJ1-1; d_gene: -; v_gene: TRBV5-1; CDR3nt: TGCGCCAGCAGCTTGAAGCTTACCGGGACCTCGAACACTGAAGCTTTCTTT; CDR3aa: CASSLKLTGTSNTEAFF
abundance: -; j_gene: TRBJ2-1; d_gene: -; v_gene: TRBV10-3; CDR3nt: TGTGCCATCAGTGACACCTCGCAGGGCAATGAGCAGTTCTTC; CDR3aa: CAISDTSQGNEQFF
abundance: -; j_gene: TRBJ2-1; d_gene: -; v_gene: TRBV29-1; CDR3nt: TGCAGCCATGTCACGTACAATGAGCAGTTCTTC; CDR3aa: CSHVTYNEQFF
abundance: -; j_gene: TRBJ2-5; d_gene: TRBD1; v_gene: TRBV7-2; CDR3nt: TGTGCCAGCAGCCCTAGACGGACAGGACAAGAGACCCAGTACTTC; CDR3aa: CASSPRRTGQETQYF
abundance: -; j_gene: TRBJ2-7; d_gene: -; v_gene: TRBV14; CDR3nt: TGTGCCAGCAGCCTAGTTGGTGTTTTAAGAAACGAGCAGTACTTC; CDR3aa: CASSLVGVLRNEQYF
abundance: once; j_gene: TRBJ2-7; d_gene: TRBD2; v_gene: TRBV19; CDR3nt: TGTGCCAGTAGTACGGGACTAGCGGGGACGCCGCCCCACTTC; CDR3aa: CASSTGLAGTPPHF
abundance: -; j_gene: TRBJ2-7; d_gene: -; v_gene: TRBV10-3; CDR3nt: TGTGCCATCACGGGTGCCGGGGACGAGCAGTACTTC; CDR3aa: CAITGAGDEQYF
abundance: -; j_gene: TRBJ1-5; d_gene: -; v_gene: TRBV6-6; CDR3nt: TGTGCCAGCAGTTACAGGGGGAATCAGCCCCAGCATTTT; CDR3aa: CASSYRGNQPQHF
abundance: -; j_gene: TRBJ1-6; d_gene: TRBD1; v_gene: TRBV2; CDR3nt: TGTGCCAGCCAACAGGGGCGGTCACCCCTCCACTTT; CDR3aa: CASQQGRSPLHF
abundance: -; j_gene: TRBJ2-4; d_gene: -; v_gene: TRBV6-5; CDR3nt: TGTGCCAGCAGTTACGAGGCCTTTCAGTACTTC; CDR3aa: CASSYEAFQYF
abundance: -; j_gene: TRBJ2-5; d_gene: -; v_gene: TRBV4-1; CDR3nt: TGCGCCAGCAGCAACAAGGCTAGCGTGGGGGAGACCCAGTACTTC; CDR3aa: CASSNKASVGETQYF
abundance: -; j_gene: TRBJ2-2; d_gene: -; v_gene: TRBV9; CDR3nt: TGTGCCAGCAGCGTATTCAGGGATCCGGGCACCGGGGAGCTGTTTTTT; CDR3aa: CASSVFRDPGTGELFF
abundance: -; j_gene: TRBJ2-2; d_gene: -; v_gene: TRBV19; CDR3nt: TGTGCCAGTAGCATAGGACGGTCTAACACCGGGGAGCTGTTTTTT; CDR3aa: CASSIGRSNTGELFF
abundance: -; j_gene: TRBJ2-6; d_gene: -; v_gene: TRBV30; CDR3nt: TGTGCCTGGAGTGAGCTGGGGGGTGTATCTGGGGCCAACGTCCTGACTTTC; CDR3aa: CAWSELGGVSGANVLTF